Listed below are T cell receptor beta chains from one sample, sequenced in a study of shared clonotypes between healthy human individuals. Assay used: immunoSEQ multiplex PCR; TCRdb lists only in-frame clones, some missing. The table has 110,000 or so clones, about 67% seen once; the top ten hold 20% to 25%. Material for sequencing was memory CD8+ T cells sorted from blood. These receptors all come from a woman in her twenties or thirties in good health. The CDR3 runs from the conserved cysteine through the conserved F or W. A D gene is named only where the DNA matches it firmly. The size entry is marked missing in some rows and otherwise reads once, few, many or a size class.

d_gene,abundance,j_gene,v_gene,CDR3aa,CDR3nt
-,-,TRBJ1-1,TRBV5-1,CASSSTGIYPEAFF,TGCGCCAGCAGCTCGACAGGAATATACCCTGAAGCTTTCTTT
-,-,TRBJ2-2,TRBV19,CASSMGRVGTGELFF,TGTGCCAGTAGTATGGGCAGGGTTGGCACCGGGGAGCTGTTTTTT
TRBD1,-,TRBJ2-5,TRBV19,CASSIVVTGLETQYF,TGTGCCAGTAGTATAGTCGTGACAGGGTTGGAGACCCAGTACTTC
TRBD1,-,TRBJ1-4,TRBV29-1,CSVGGTGGTNEKLFF,TGCAGCGTTGGTGGGACAGGGGGAACTAATGAAAAACTGTTTTTT
-,-,TRBJ2-5,TRBV7-9,CASSGFNRDETQYF,TGTGCCAGCAGCGGATTTAACAGGGATGAGACCCAGTACTTC
-,-,TRBJ2-5,TRBV11-2,CASSSRAGETQYF,TGTGCCAGCAGCTCAAGGGCAGGCGAGACCCAGTACTTC
-,few,TRBJ2-1,TRBV6-4,CASSYMAGKNNEQFF,TGTGCCAGCAGTTACATGGCGGGGAAGAACAATGAGCAGTTCTTC
TRBD2,-,TRBJ2-3,TRBV5-1,CASSISLSGSFTDTQYF,TGCGCCAGCAGCATTTCGTTGAGCGGGAGTTTTACAGATACGCAGTATTTT
-,-,TRBJ2-1,TRBV30,CAWSAWDEQFF,TGTGCCTGGAGTGCATGGGATGAGCAGTTCTTC
-,-,TRBJ2-7,TRBV25-1,CASESPGQRHEQYF,TGTGCCAGCGAATCCCCGGGTCAACGCCACGAGCAGTACTTC
-,many,TRBJ2-3,TRBV6-4,CASSDSAGSTDTQYF,TGTGCCAGCAGTGACTCTGCGGGAAGCACAGATACGCAGTATTTT
TRBD2,once,TRBJ2-1,TRBV14,CASSQAGTSGSIEQFF,TGTGCCAGCAGCCAAGCGGGCACTAGCGGGAGTATTGAGCAGTTCTTC
TRBD2,-,TRBJ2-7,TRBV6-5,CASSYGGGEQYF,TGTGCCAGCAGTTACGGGGGGGGAGAGCAGTACTTC
-,-,TRBJ2-7,TRBV5-6,CASSPRVGRLQYF,TGTGCCAGCAGCCCCCGTGTGGGGAGGCTGCAGTACTTC
-,once,TRBJ1-5,TRBV2,CASSHPLIRNQPQHF,TGTGCCAGCAGCCACCCTTTGATCCGCAATCAGCCCCAGCATTTT
-,-,TRBJ2-1,TRBV7-2,CASSLDRGVSYNEQFF,TGTGCCAGCAGCTTAGACCGGGGAGTCTCCTACAATGAGCAGTTCTTC
-,-,TRBJ2-2,TRBV7-9,CASRGGIGGPSNTGELFF,TGTGCCAGCAGGGGCGGGATTGGCGGCCCTTCGAACACCGGGGAGCTGTTTTTT
-,once,TRBJ2-5,TRBV28,CASSLDPVGRIETQYF,TGTGCCAGCAGTTTGGACCCCGTGGGGCGGATCGAGACCCAGTACTTC
TRBD2,-,TRBJ2-7,TRBV7-3,CASSLLPGTSGSF,TGTGCCAGCAGCTTGCTCCCCGGGACTAGCGGGAGTTTC
-,-,TRBJ2-5,TRBV18,CASSPAPRETQYF,TGTGCCAGCTCACCGGCCCCGCGAGAGACCCAGTACTTC
-,few,TRBJ2-1,TRBV7-6,CASSSDSLDEQFF,TGTGCCAGCAGCTCCGACTCTCTGGATGAGCAGTTCTTC
-,-,TRBJ2-7,TRBV6-1,CASSERGYEQYF,TGTGCCAGCAGTGAACGCGGTTACGAGCAGTACTTC
-,-,TRBJ2-2,TRBV7-9,CASSLVVAANTGELFF,TGTGCCAGCAGCTTAGTGGTAGCGGCGAACACCGGGGAGCTGTTTTTT
TRBD1,-,TRBJ1-4,TRBV4-1,CASSHTGGPNEKLFF,TGCGCCAGCAGCCACACAGGGGGGCCTAATGAAAAACTGTTTTTT
TRBD2,-,TRBJ2-7,TRBV7-8,CASSLWTSGSWEQYF,TGTGCCAGCAGCTTGTGGACTAGCGGGAGTTGGGAGCAGTACTTC
-,once,TRBJ2-2,TRBV4-1,CASSQLVGTVTGELFF,TGCGCCAGCAGCCAATTGGTAGGAACGGTCACCGGGGAGCTGTTTTTT
-,once,TRBJ1-5,TRBV28,CASSFGGNQPQHF,TGTGCCAGCAGTTTCGGGGGGAATCAGCCCCAGCATTTT
-,-,TRBJ2-5,TRBV6-1,CASSEGQTHETQYF,TGTGCCAGCAGCGAGGGGCAGACCCACGAGACCCAGTACTTC
-,-,TRBJ2-1,TRBV4-1,CASSQDRGPRLEQFF,TGCGCCAGCAGCCAAGATCGAGGACCCCGCTTAGAGCAGTTCTTC
-,many,TRBJ2-7,TRBV4-1,CASSHPVSYSEQYF,TGCGCCAGCAGCCACCCTGTCTCCTACTCCGAGCAGTACTTC
-,-,TRBJ2-2,TRBV9,CASSLGLMNTGELFF,TGTGCCAGCAGCCTGGGACTTATGAACACCGGGGAGCTGTTTTTT
TRBD1,-,TRBJ1-4,TRBV10-3,CAISEPGQGEKLFF,TGTGCCATCAGTGAACCGGGACAGGGAGAAAAACTGTTTTTT
-,-,TRBJ2-7,TRBV29-1,CSVMWRSSYEQYF,TGCAGCGTTATGTGGCGAAGCTCCTACGAGCAGTACTTC
TRBD1,few,TRBJ1-2,TRBV7-3,CASSLSGTGTRGYTF,TGTGCCAGCAGCTTGTCCGGGACAGGGACTCGAGGCTACACCTTC
-,-,TRBJ2-5,TRBV7-9,CASSEGETAAGETQYF,TGTGCCAGCAGCGAGGGGGAGACTGCGGCGGGAGAGACCCAGTACTTC
TRBD2,-,TRBJ2-1,TRBV19,CASSIPTGGLNEQFF,TGTGCCAGTAGTATCCCAACGGGAGGGCTAAATGAGCAGTTCTTC
TRBD1,once,TRBJ2-1,TRBV19,CASTPYDGTGGAEQFF,TGTGCCAGTACCCCCTACGATGGGACAGGGGGCGCCGAGCAGTTCTTC
TRBD2,-,TRBJ2-7,TRBV29-1,CSVGSGEGGEQYF,TGCAGCGTTGGGAGCGGGGAAGGAGGCGAGCAGTACTTC
TRBD2,-,TRBJ2-3,TRBV5-1,CASSFFRLAGVGADTQYF,TGCGCCAGCAGCTTTTTCCGACTAGCGGGAGTCGGCGCAGATACGCAGTATTTT
TRBD1,-,TRBJ2-7,TRBV18,CASSHPGQSYEQYF,TGTGCCAGCTCACACCCGGGACAGTCCTACGAGCAGTACTTC
TRBD1,few,TRBJ2-1,TRBV11-3,CASSWTGTGSSNEQFF,TGTGCCAGCAGCTGGACCGGGACAGGGAGTTCTAATGAGCAGTTCTTC